Listed here are 21 T cell receptor beta chains from one sample, sequenced in a study of molecular identifiers for immune sequencing clone quantification. TCRdb processed the PCR reads anew with MiXCR; each CDR3 protein has one entry. Among more than 550,000 distinct CDR3 sequences, about 25% were seen once, and the ten largest hold about 0.84%. Sequenced input: naive CD8+ T cells from blood, with Jurkat cell RNA spiked in. Subset denoted: FACS-sorted CD8+CD4-CCR7+CD45RA+ naive T cells. The receptors were gathered from a human donor in good health. Some libraries in this study had Jurkat cell RNA spiked in.

This clonotype was recorded many times. This rearrangement joins TRBV28 to TRBJ1-1, with D hard to call. Germline V gene sequence: CDR1 MDHEN, CDR2 SYDVKM. The CDR3 consists of 14 residues. Trimming took 5 bases from V and 0 from J, leaving 10 bases between them. CDR3 in amino acids: CASSTQFMNTEAFF. The CDR3 DNA sequence: TGTGCCAGCAGTACCCAGTTCATGAACACTGAAGCTTTCTTT. The whole variable domain, remainder taken from reference TRBV28 and TRBJ1-1, is DVKVTQSSRYLVKRTGEKVFLECVQDMDHENMFWYRQDPGLGLRLIYFSYDVKMKEKGDIPEGYSVSREKKERFSLILESASTNQTSMYLCASSTQFMNTEAFFGQGTRLTVV.

The chain employs TRBV4-3 and TRBJ2-7, with 12 bases identical to TRBD2. CDR3 length: 18 amino acids. CDR1 and CDR2 from the germline V gene are LGHNA and YSLEER. With V trimmed by 1 base and J by 0 bases, 7 bases remained unmatched. The CDR3 nucleotides read TGCGCCAGCAGCCAAGGGGAATGGACTAGCGGGATCTCCTACGAGCAGTACTTC. Amino acids: CASSQGEWTSGISYEQYF.

On this clonotype: This may be a read error: a much more frequent sequence differs by one nucleotide. The chain carries TRBV7-9 and TRBJ1-1; no definite D call. Germline V gene data show CDR1 as SEHNR and CDR2 as FQNEAQ (reference sequence). This CDR3 region has 11 residues. The DNA for the CDR3 is TGTACCAGCAGCTTCGAGGGTGGCGCTTTCTTT. This codes for CTSSFEGGAFF.

Concerning this clonotype: A clone one base away is much larger, so this may be a read error. V and J are TRBV7-6 and TRBJ2-2; 14 bases fit TRBD2. The CDR3 loop spans 18 amino acids. Germline values: CDR1 SGHVS, CDR2 FNYEAQ. As DNA, the CDR3 is TGTGTCAGCAGCGAGGGACTAGCGGGAGTTATCGACACCGGGGAGCTGTTTTTT. This sequence encodes CVSSEGLAGVIDTGELFF.

The rearrangement uses TRBV3-2 and TRBJ2-3; the tabulated D call, TRBD1, remains unverified against the DNA. TRBV3-2 is given as a pseudogene. The CDR3 length is 17 residues. The CDR3 DNA is TGTGCCAGCAGCCAAGGGACAGGGGGGGCTCACACAGATACGCAGTATTTT. It is translated as CASSQGTGGAHTDTQYF.

About this clonotype: A much larger clone sits a single nucleotide away, making a read error possible. The J gene is TRBJ2-5, the V gene TRBV6-6, with D hard to call. Germline CDR1 is MNHNY and CDR2 is SVGAGI (reference sequence). The CDR3 has 16 residues. CDR3: CACSFRVPVTGETQYF. As DNA, the CDR3 is TGTGCCTGCAGTTTTAGGGTCCCCGTGACCGGAGAGACCCAGTACTTC.

With regard to this clonotype: A much larger clone lies one base from this, so it may be a read error. The chain's CDR3 is CASRGLDGIRSYELYF. The CDR3 nucleotides read TGTGCCAGCAGAGGCCTGGATGGGATCCGCTCCTACGAGCTGTACTTC. V and J are TRBV28 and TRBJ2-7; D not resolved. The CDR3 sequence is 16 residues long. Germline V gene data show CDR1 as MDHEN and CDR2 as SYDVKM.

This clonotype was picked up a small number of times. The chain links TRBV19 to TRBJ2-2; D unclear. CDR3 length equals 15 residues. Germline V gene sequence: CDR1 LNHDA, CDR2 SQIVND (reference sequence). Trimming stripped 0 bases from V and 6 bases from J, with 11 bases between. CDR3 protein: CASSIDDLEAGELFF. The CDR3 nucleotides read TGTGCCAGTAGTATAGATGACCTAGAAGCCGGGGAGCTGTTTTTT.

This clonotype was detected only once. Germline and junction disagree at one end, which may indicate a read error. This sequence joins TRBV13 and TRBJ2-7, with D tentatively TRBD1 or TRBD2 (5 bases each). From germline, CDR1 is PRHDT and CDR2 FYEKMQ (reference sequence). There are 15 residues in the CDR3. CDR3 DNA sequence: TGTGCCAGCAGCTTAGGCCGGGACCCATTCTACGAGCAGTCCTTC. It translates to CASSLGRDPFYEQSF.

This clonotype was seen repeatedly, ten times or more. CDR3 DNA: TGTGCCAGCACCATCGGGGACAGGATTTCCACAGATACGCAGTATTTT. Protein sequence: CASTIGDRISTDTQYF. V usage is TRBV9 and J usage is TRBJ2-3, with 8 bases aligning to TRBD1. J gave up 2 bases and V 6 bases, and 11 bases lay outside the gene matches. CDR1 and CDR2 from the germline V gene are SGDLS and YYNGEE. CDR3 length: 16 residues.

Note on this clonotype: The CDR3 ends on some other residue instead of the conserved phenylalanine or tryptophan, so this is likely a read error. This chain's CDR3 is CASSSRGFSYEQYL. The CDR3 DNA reads as TGTGCCAGCAGCTCCCGCGGGTTCTCCTACGAGCAGTACTTA. The rearrangement joins TRBV7-2 to TRBJ2-7, with D maybe TRBD2 (5 bases). The CDR3 runs to 14 residues. From germline, CDR1 is SGHTA and CDR2 FQGNSA. Trimming left V 4 bases short and J 0 bases short, with 10 bases between.

This clonotype was counted ten times or more. The rearrangement links TRBV25-1 to TRBJ2-6; D gene ambiguous. V dropped 5 bases and J dropped 4 bases, with 3 bases sitting between them. CDR1 is MGHDK and CDR2 is SYGVNS in the germline V gene. The CDR3 runs to 12 residues. The CDR3 DNA reads as TGTGCCAGCAGTCGGGGGGCCAACGTCCTGACTTTC. Protein product: CASSRGANVLTF.

V is TRBV3-1 and J is TRBJ2-7; possible D gene TRBD1, 5 bases. V was trimmed by 2 bases and J by 5 bases, leaving 19 bases between them. Germline values: CDR1 LGHDT, CDR2 YNNKEL (reference sequence). This CDR3 has 16 amino acids. CDR3 region: CASSQIHRGPYHEQYF. The CDR3 coding sequence is TGTGCCAGCAGCCAAATTCATAGGGGCCCATACCACGAGCAGTACTTC.

As regards this clonotype: This could be a read error, since a much larger clone is one nucleotide away. This chain links TRBV10-3 with TRBJ2-5, with D unclear. This CDR3 is 15 amino acids long. CDR1 is ENHRY and CDR2 is SYGVKD in the germline V gene. V gave up 0 bases and J gave up 1 base, with 9 bases separating them. The CDR3 here is CAISESASCQETQYF. CDR3 nucleotide sequence: TGTGCCATCAGTGAGTCTGCCAGCTGCCAAGAGACCCAGTACTTC.

The chain has TRBV7-9 and TRBJ2-1; TRBD1 is a possible D gene (6 bases). Germline V lookup: CDR1 SEHNR, CDR2 FQNEAQ (reference sequence). The CDR3 contains 14 residues. With 5 bases removed from V and 5 bases from J, the gap between germline ends came to 13 bases. In nucleotides, the CDR3 is TGTGCCAGCAGCGAAACGGACAGCAACAATGAGCAGTTCTTC. Protein product: CASSETDSNNEQFF.

This clonotype was found a few times. This chain links TRBV2 with TRBJ1-1; no clear D gene. Germline V gene data show CDR1 as SNHLY and CDR2 as FYNNEI. V lost 4 bases and J lost 3, with 15 bases in between. The CDR3 is 15 amino acids. For the CDR3, the DNA is TGTGCCAGCAGTGTGAGTGAGGAGACGCACACTGAAGCTTTCTTT. Its translation is CASSVSEETHTEAFF.

V gene TRBV29-1 combines with J gene TRBJ2-1; D may be TRBD1 or TRBD2 (5 bases each). The CDR3 has 18 amino acids. V dropped 3 bases and J dropped 6 bases, with 27 bases sitting between them. Germline CDR1 is SQVTM and CDR2 is ANQGSEA. The CDR3 DNA follows: TGCAGCGTTGAGTTGACAGCCACCTTTCGGGATCTATCCAATGAGCAGTTCTTC. Encoded protein: CSVELTATFRDLSNEQFF.

In its sample, this clonotype was seen many times. This chain connects TRBV29-1 to TRBJ2-3; D perhaps matches TRBD1 (6 bases). The length of the CDR3 is 15 residues. The germline V and J ends were trimmed by 2 bases and 0 bases, with 12 bases remaining between them. Germline assignment: CDR1 SQVTM and CDR2 ANQGSEA. CDR3 in amino acids: CSVEPGTTSTDTQYF. CDR3 bases: TGCAGCGTTGAACCTGGGACAACTAGCACAGATACGCAGTATTTT.

V and J are TRBV4-3 and TRBJ2-1; 10 nucleotides align to TRBD1. There are 20 residues in the CDR3. After removal of 0 bases from V and 4 bases from J, the junction contained 15 bases not matched to a gene. Germline CDR1 is LGHNA and CDR2 is YSLEER. CDR3 in amino acids: CASSQDRLGQGLGRYNEQFF. CDR3 nucleotide sequence: TGCGCCAGCAGCCAAGATAGGTTGGGACAGGGGCTTGGCAGATACAATGAGCAGTTCTTC.

This chain joins TRBV20-1 and TRBJ2-7; 7 bases fit TRBD2. Germline V gene data show CDR1 as DFQATT and CDR2 as SNEGSKA (reference sequence). The CDR3 runs to 14 residues. J gave up 6 bases and V 3 bases, and 11 bases lay outside the gene matches. CDR3 nucleotide sequence: TGCAGTGCTAGCACCGGGACTACGCTAGGCGAGCAGTACTTC. Its translation is CSASTGTTLGEQYF.

This clonotype was counted at least ten times. The chain employs TRBV30 and TRBJ2-3; D is possibly TRBD2 (7 bases). V was clipped by 4 bases and J by 2 bases, with 16 bases between them. This CDR3 contains 15 residues. Germline V lookup: CDR1 GTSNPN, CDR2 SVGIG (reference sequence). The CDR3 sequence: CAWNSGGATTDTQYF. The CDR3 DNA is TGTGCCTGGAACTCTGGGGGGGCCACCACAGATACGCAGTATTTT. Using reference TRBV30 and TRBJ2-3 for the parts outside the CDR3, the full variable domain is SQTIHQWPATLVQPVGSPLSLECTVEGTSNPNLYWYRQAAGRGLQLLFYSVGIGQISSEVPQNLSASRPQDRQFILSSKKLLLSDSGFYLCAWNSGGATTDTQYFGPGTRLTVL.